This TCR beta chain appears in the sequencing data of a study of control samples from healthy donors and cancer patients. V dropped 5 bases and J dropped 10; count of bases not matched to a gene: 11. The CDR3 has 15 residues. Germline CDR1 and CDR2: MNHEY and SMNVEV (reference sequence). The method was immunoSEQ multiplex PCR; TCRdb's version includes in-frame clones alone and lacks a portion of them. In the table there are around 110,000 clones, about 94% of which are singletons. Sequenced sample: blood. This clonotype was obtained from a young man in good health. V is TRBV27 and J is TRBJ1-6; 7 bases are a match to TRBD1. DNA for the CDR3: TGTGCCAGCAGTGTGACAGGGAGTTTAGGATCACCCCTCCACTTT. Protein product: CASSVTGSLGSPLHF.